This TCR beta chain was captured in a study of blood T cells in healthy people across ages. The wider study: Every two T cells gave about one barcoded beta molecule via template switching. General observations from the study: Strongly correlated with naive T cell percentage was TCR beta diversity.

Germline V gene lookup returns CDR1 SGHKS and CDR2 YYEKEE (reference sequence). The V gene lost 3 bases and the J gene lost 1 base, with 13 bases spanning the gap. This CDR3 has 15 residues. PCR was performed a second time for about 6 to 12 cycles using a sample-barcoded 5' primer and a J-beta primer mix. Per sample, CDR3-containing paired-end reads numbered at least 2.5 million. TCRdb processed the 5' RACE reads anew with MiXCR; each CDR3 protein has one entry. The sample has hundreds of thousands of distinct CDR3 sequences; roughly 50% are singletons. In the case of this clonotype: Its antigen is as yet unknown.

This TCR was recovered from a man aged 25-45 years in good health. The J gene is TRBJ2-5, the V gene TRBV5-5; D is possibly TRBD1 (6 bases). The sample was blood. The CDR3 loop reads CASSSAQGPQETQYF. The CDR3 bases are TGTGCCAGCAGCTCCGCACAGGGACCCCAAGAGACCCAGTACTTC.